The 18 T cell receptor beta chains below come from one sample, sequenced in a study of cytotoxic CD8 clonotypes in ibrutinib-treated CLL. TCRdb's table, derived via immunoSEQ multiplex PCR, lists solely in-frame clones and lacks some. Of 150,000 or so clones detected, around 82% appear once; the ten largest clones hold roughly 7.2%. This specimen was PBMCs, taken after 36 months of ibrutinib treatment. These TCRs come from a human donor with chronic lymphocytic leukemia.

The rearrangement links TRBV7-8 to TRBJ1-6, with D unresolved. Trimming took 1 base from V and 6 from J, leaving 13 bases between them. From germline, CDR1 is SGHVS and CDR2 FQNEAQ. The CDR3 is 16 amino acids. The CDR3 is CASSLGAAALNSPLHF. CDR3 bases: TGTGCCAGCAGCTTAGGTGCGGCAGCCCTTAATTCACCCCTCCACTTT. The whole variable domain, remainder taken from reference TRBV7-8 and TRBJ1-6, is GAGVSQSPRYKVAKRGQDVALRCDPISGHVSLFWYQQALGQGPEFLTYFQNEAQLDKSGLPSDRFFAERPEGSVSTLKIQRTQQEDSAVYLCASSLGAAALNSPLHFGNGTRLTVT.

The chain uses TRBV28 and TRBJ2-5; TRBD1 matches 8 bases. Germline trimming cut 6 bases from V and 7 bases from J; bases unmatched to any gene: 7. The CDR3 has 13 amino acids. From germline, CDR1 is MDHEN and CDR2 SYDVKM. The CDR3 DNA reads TGTGCCAGCAGCCCAGGGGGCCGGGGGACCCAGTACTTC. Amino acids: CASSPGGRGTQYF.

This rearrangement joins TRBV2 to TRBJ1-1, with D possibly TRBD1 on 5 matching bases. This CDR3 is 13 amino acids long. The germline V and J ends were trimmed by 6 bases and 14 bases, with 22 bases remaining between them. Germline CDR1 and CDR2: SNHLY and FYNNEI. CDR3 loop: CASSREYTEATFF. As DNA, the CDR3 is TGTGCCAGCAGCAGGGAGTACACTGAAGCTACGTTCTTT.

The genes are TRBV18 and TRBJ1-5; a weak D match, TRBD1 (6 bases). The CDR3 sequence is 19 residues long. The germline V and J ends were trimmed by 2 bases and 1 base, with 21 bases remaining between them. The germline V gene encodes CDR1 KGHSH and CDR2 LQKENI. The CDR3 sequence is CASSPSAGALFESNQPQHF. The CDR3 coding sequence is TGTGCCAGCTCACCATCGGCAGGGGCCCTTTTTGAGAGCAATCAGCCCCAGCATTTT. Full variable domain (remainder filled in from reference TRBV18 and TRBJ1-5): NAGVMQNPRHLVRRRGQEARLRCSPMKGHSHVYWYRQLPEEGLKFMVYLQKENIIDESGMPKERFSAEFPKEGPSILRIQQVVRGDSAAYFCASSPSAGALFESNQPQHFGDGTRLSIL.

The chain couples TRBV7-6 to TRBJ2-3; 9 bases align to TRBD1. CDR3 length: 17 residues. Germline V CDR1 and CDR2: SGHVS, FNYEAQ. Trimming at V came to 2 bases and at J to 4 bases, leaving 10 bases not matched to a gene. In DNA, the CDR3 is TGTGCCAGCAGCTTACATCTGACAGGGGGAGCGGCAGATACGCAGTATTTT. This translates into CASSLHLTGGAADTQYF.

CDR3 sequence (DNA): TGTGCCAGCAGTGAGGGTGGTGAGGCCAAAAACATTCAGTACTTC. This gives the protein CASSEGGEAKNIQYF. The chain recombines TRBV7-3 with TRBJ2-4; D possibly corresponds to TRBD2 (5 bases). The CDR3 extends over 15 amino acids. Germline V gene data show CDR1 as SGHTA and CDR2 as FQGTGA. V dropped 6 bases and J dropped 1 base, with 13 bases sitting between them.

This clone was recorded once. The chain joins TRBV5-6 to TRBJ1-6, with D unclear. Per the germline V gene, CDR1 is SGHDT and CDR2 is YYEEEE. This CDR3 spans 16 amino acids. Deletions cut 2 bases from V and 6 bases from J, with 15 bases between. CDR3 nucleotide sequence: TGTGCCAGCAGCTTACGGGGAGAGTTTCTTAATTCACCCCTCCACTTT. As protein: CASSLRGEFLNSPLHF.

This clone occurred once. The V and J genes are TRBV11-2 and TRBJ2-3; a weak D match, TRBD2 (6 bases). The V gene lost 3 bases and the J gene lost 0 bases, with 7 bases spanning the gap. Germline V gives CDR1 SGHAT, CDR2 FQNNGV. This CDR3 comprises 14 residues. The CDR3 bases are TGTGCCAGCAGCTTGGGACTCAGCACAGATACGCAGTATTTT. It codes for CASSLGLSTDTQYF.

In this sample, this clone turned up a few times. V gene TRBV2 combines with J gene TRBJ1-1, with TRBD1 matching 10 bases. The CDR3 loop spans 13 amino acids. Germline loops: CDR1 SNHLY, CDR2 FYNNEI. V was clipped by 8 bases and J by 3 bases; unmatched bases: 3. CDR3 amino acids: CASRTGGHTEAFF. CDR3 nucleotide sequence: TGTGCCAGCCGGACAGGGGGGCACACTGAAGCTTTCTTT.

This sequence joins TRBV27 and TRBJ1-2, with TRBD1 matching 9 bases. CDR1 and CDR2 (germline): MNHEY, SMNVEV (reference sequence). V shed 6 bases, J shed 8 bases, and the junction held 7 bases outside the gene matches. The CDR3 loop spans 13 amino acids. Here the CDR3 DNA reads TGTGCCAGCAGGTATACAGGGGGCGACGGCTACACCTTC. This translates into CASRYTGGDGYTF.

The CDR3 DNA sequence: TGTGCCAGCAGCCCGGGACCCCTGGCAGATACGCAGTATTTT. This gives the protein CASSPGPLADTQYF. This chain links TRBV5-4 with TRBJ2-3, with D perhaps assigned TRBD1 or TRBD2 (5 bases each). Germline CDR1 is SGHNT and CDR2 is YYREEE (reference sequence). Trimming left V 4 bases short and J 4 bases short, with 13 bases between. CDR3 size: 14 residues.

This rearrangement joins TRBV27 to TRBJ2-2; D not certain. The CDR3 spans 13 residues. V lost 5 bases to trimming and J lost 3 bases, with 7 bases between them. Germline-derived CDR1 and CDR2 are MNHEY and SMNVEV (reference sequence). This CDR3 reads CASSRSHTGELFF. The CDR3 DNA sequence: TGTGCCAGCAGTCGATCCCACACCGGGGAGCTGTTTTTT.

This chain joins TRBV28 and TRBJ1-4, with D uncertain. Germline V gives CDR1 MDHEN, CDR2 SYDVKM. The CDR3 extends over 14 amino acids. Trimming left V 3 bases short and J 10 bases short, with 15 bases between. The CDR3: CASSFLFYQGKLFF. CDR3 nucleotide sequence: TGTGCCAGCAGTTTTTTATTCTACCAAGGAAAACTGTTTTTT.

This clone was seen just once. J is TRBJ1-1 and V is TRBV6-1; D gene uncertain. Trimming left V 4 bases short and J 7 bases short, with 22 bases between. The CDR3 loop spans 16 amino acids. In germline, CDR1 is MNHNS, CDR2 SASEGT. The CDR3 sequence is CASSVTVQWTGIEAFF. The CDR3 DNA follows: TGTGCCAGCAGTGTTACCGTACAGTGGACTGGTATTGAAGCTTTCTTT.

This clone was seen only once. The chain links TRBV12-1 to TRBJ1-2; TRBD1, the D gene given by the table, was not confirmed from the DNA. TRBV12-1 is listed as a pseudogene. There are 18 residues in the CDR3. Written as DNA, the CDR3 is TGTGCCAGCAGCTTCCCAGGTGAAGGGACAAAGAGATACTATGGCTACACCTTC. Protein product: CASSFPGEGTKRYYGYTF.

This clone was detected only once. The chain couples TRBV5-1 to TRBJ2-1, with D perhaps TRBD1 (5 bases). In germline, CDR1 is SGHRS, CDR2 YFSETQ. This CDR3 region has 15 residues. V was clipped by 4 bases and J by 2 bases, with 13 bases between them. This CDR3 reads CASSPSLGAYNEQFF. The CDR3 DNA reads TGCGCCAGCAGCCCCTCTCTAGGGGCCTACAATGAGCAGTTCTTC.

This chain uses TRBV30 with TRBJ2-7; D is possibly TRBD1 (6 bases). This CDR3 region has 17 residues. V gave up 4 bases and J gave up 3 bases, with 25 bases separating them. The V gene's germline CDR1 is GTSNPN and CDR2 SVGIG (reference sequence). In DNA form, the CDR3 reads TGTGCCTGGATGAGTACAGGGTACTTCTTTTTGCGCTACGAGCAGTACTTC. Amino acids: CAWMSTGYFFLRYEQYF. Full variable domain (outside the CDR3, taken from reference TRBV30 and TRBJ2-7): SQTIHQWPATLVQPVGSPLSLECTVEGTSNPNLYWYRQAAGRGLQLLFYSVGIGQISSEVPQNLSASRPQDRQFILSSKKLLLSDSGFYLCAWMSTGYFFLRYEQYFGPGTRLTVT.

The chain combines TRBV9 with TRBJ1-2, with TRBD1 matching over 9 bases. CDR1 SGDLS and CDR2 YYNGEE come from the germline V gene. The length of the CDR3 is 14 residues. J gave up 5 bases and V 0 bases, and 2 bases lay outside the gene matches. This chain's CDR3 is CASSVGDRAYGYTF. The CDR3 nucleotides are TGTGCCAGCAGCGTAGGGGACAGGGCTTATGGCTACACCTTC.